A selection of T cell receptor beta chains follows, all from one sample in a study of neurological immune-mediated disorders. TCRdb processed the 5' RACE reads anew with MiXCR; each CDR3 protein has one entry. The repertoire holds about 38,000 distinct CDR3 sequences, with approximately 5.1% as singletons. Material for sequencing was CD4+ T cells from blood. The origin of the receptors is a man aged 18 to 30 in good health. The CDR3 runs from the conserved cysteine through the conserved F or W. Fields, in order: D gene, V gene, clone size, J gene, CDR3 protein, CDR3 DNA. D genes are given only for firm matches. Size is omitted from some rows. Given values are once, few, many or a class for expanded clones.

NA	TRBV6-5	NA	TRBJ2-6	CASSPRISSGANVLTF	TGTGCCAGCAGCCCCCGAATAAGTTCTGGGGCCAACGTCCTGACTTTC
TRBD1	TRBV10-3	many	TRBJ2-2	CAISETYRGTGELFF	TGTGCCATCAGTGAGACATACAGGGGCACCGGGGAGCTGTTTTTT
TRBD2	TRBV20-1	many	TRBJ2-5	CSAGGTSEWAQYF	TGCAGTGCTGGAGGGACTAGCGAATGGGCCCAGTACTTC
TRBD1	TRBV7-6	many	TRBJ2-7	CASSPGQDSSYEQYF	TGTGCCAGCAGCCCGGGACAGGACAGCTCCTACGAGCAGTACTTC
NA	TRBV19	many	TRBJ1-2	CASKYGPARFFNGYTF	TGTGCCAGTAAATACGGCCCAGCGAGATTTTTTAATGGCTACACCTTC
NA	TRBV5-1	many	TRBJ1-1	CASSPRQRNTEAFF	TGCGCCAGCAGCCCTAGACAGCGGAACACTGAAGCTTTCTTT
TRBD2	TRBV7-2	many	TRBJ2-5	CASSLASGGGGSQYF	TGTGCCAGCAGCTTAGCGTCGGGCGGGGGTGGGTCCCAGTACTTC
TRBD1	TRBV29-1	many	TRBJ1-1	CSASGQTGTEAFF	TGCAGCGCCTCGGGACAGACGGGTACTGAAGCTTTCTTT
NA	TRBV5-1	many	TRBJ2-7	CASSPWGGYEQYF	TGCGCCAGCAGCCCCTGGGGCGGTTACGAGCAGTACTTC
NA	TRBV18	NA	TRBJ2-7	CASSPADGYEQYF	TGTGCCAGCTCACCTGCGGATGGCTACGAGCAGTACTTC
NA	TRBV2	many	TRBJ2-5	CASSELTGAETQYF	TGTGCCAGCAGTGAATTAACGGGGGCTGAGACCCAGTACTTC
NA	TRBV21-1	many	TRBJ2-7	CARGSYEQYF	TGTGCCAGGGGTTCCTACGAGCAGTACTTC
NA	TRBV5-1	many	TRBJ2-5	CASRLQGGLEETQYF	TGCGCCAGCAGATTACAGGGGGGGCTAGAAGAGACCCAGTACTTC
TRBD1	TRBV20-1	many	TRBJ1-5	CSAKQGSNQPQHF	TGCAGTGCTAAACAGGGGAGCAATCAGCCCCAGCATTTT
NA	TRBV20-1	many	TRBJ1-4	CSARNLNEKLFF	TGCAGTGCTAGAAACCTGAATGAAAAACTGTTTTTT
TRBD2	TRBV11-2	many	TRBJ2-4	CASSLVGMASGGDIQYF	TGTGCCAGCAGCTTAGTGGGGATGGCTAGCGGGGGGGACATTCAGTACTTC
NA	TRBV12-3/TRBV12-4	many	TRBJ1-2	CASSLSTANYGYTF	TGTGCCAGCAGTTTGTCCACGGCAAACTATGGCTACACCTTC
NA	TRBV20-1	many	TRBJ1-5	CSAATVKGNQPQHF	TGCAGTGCCGCCACCGTAAAGGGCAATCAGCCCCAGCATTTT
TRBD1	TRBV4-2	many	TRBJ1-5	CASSPGQGILRNQPQHF	TGTGCCAGCAGCCCGGGACAGGGTATACTCAGAAATCAGCCCCAGCATTTT
TRBD1	TRBV7-3	many	TRBJ2-1	CASSLRPGGRRGLFDEQFF	TGTGCCAGCAGCTTACGACCAGGGGGCCGAAGGGGTTTATTCGATGAGCAGTTCTTC
TRBD2	TRBV12-3/TRBV12-4	many	TRBJ2-7	CASSRTTSGAAEQYF	TGTGCCAGCAGCCGTACGACTAGCGGGGCAGCCGAGCAGTACTTC
TRBD2	TRBV6-6	many	TRBJ2-2	CASSYRILAGGNTGELFF	TGTGCCAGCAGTTACCGAATTCTAGCGGGGGGGAACACCGGGGAGCTGTTTTTT
TRBD2	TRBV20-1	many	TRBJ2-7	CSASTLAGPYEQYF	TGCAGTGCTAGCACACTAGCGGGACCATACGAGCAGTACTTC
NA	TRBV5-6	many	TRBJ1-1	CASISRGGHSEAFF	TGTGCCAGCATTTCTAGGGGGGGGCATTCTGAAGCTTTCTTT
TRBD2	TRBV20-1	many	TRBJ2-5	CSAGPLLAGTQETQYF	TGCAGTGCTGGACCCCTCCTAGCGGGGACACAAGAGACCCAGTACTTC
TRBD1	TRBV29-1	many	TRBJ1-2	CSVEDMDRADYGYTF	TGCAGCGTTGAAGATATGGACAGGGCTGACTATGGCTACACCTTC
NA	TRBV2	few	TRBJ2-3	CASRYRDTDTQYF	TGTGCCAGCAGATATCGTGACACAGATACGCAGTATTTT
TRBD2	TRBV5-4	NA	TRBJ2-1	CASSPGGLAGYNEQFF	TGTGCCAGCAGCCCGGGCGGACTAGCGGGGTACAATGAGCAGTTCTTC
NA	TRBV29-1	many	TRBJ1-2	CSSGEGNYGYTF	TGCAGCTCCGGGGAGGGTAACTATGGCTACACCTTC
NA	TRBV5-1	many	TRBJ1-1	CASSLAQGNTEAFF	TGCGCCAGCAGCTTGGCACAGGGTAACACTGAAGCTTTCTTT
TRBD1	TRBV28	NA	TRBJ2-1	CASRQGEINEQFF	TGTGCCAGCAGACAGGGGGAAATCAATGAGCAGTTCTTC
NA	TRBV6-5	many	TRBJ2-2	CASSLQGTGELFF	TGTGCCAGCAGTTTGCAGGGCACCGGGGAGCTGTTTTTT
NA	TRBV6-1	many	TRBJ2-5	CASSADGETQYF	TGTGCCAGCAGTGCGGACGGGGAGACCCAGTACTTC
NA	TRBV6-2/TRBV6-3	many	TRBJ2-7	CASCPGTGTYEQYF	TGTGCCAGCTGTCCCGGGACTGGGACCTACGAGCAGTACTTC
TRBD2	TRBV20-1	many	TRBJ2-3	CSARPLAGGGSDTQYF	TGCAGTGCTAGACCCCTAGCGGGGGGGGGTTCGGATACGCAGTATTTT
TRBD1	TRBV25-1	many	TRBJ1-2	CASSEPIGQGGGYTF	TGTGCCAGCAGTGAACCTATAGGACAGGGGGGAGGCTACACCTTC
NA	TRBV29-1	many	TRBJ2-5	CSVDRTLETQYF	TGCAGCGTTGATCGGACTCTGGAGACCCAGTACTTC
TRBD1	TRBV6-6	many	TRBJ1-1	CASSYQGQGWLDTEAFF	TGTGCCAGCAGTTACCAAGGACAGGGCTGGTTGGACACTGAAGCTTTCTTT
NA	TRBV5-1	many	TRBJ2-5	CASSPFAGTQYF	TGCGCCAGCAGCCCCTTCGCCGGGACCCAGTACTTC
NA	TRBV12-3/TRBV12-4	many	TRBJ1-1	CASSLGPPDTEAFF	TGTGCCAGCAGTTTAGGCCCGCCGGACACTGAAGCTTTCTTT
NA	TRBV12-5	many	TRBJ2-3	CASAGGTDYTDTQYF	TGTGCTAGTGCTGGGGGGACAGACTACACAGATACGCAGTATTTT
NA	TRBV9	many	TRBJ2-7	CASSVDGTYEQYF	TGTGCCAGCAGCGTAGACGGTACCTACGAGCAGTACTTC
NA	TRBV7-2	many	TRBJ1-1	CASSLVALYSNTEAFF	TGTGCCAGCAGCTTAGTCGCCCTGTACTCGAACACTGAAGCTTTCTTT
NA	TRBV19	NA	TRBJ1-1	CASINRPNTEAFF	TGTGCCAGTATCAACAGACCTAACACTGAAGCTTTCTTT
NA	TRBV6-2/TRBV6-3	many	TRBJ1-2	CASSLIRGGDYGYTF	TGTGCCAGCAGCCTAATTCGGGGAGGGGACTATGGCTACACCTTC
NA	TRBV6-5	many	TRBJ2-1	CASSYSGTDYNEQFF	TGTGCCAGCAGTTACTCGGGGACCGACTACAATGAGCAGTTCTTC